The next 13 T cell receptor beta chains were all read from a single sample in a study of PD-1 blockade in classical Hodgkin lymphoma. Every one of the patients relapsed after autologous stem cell transplantation (brentuximab vedotin exposure was variable). Sequencing used immunoSEQ multiplex PCR; TCRdb keeps in-frame clones, though not all of them. The repertoire consists of around 45,000 clones, with approximately 70% occurring once and the leading ten covering under 3.5%. The sequencing here drew on peripheral blood mononuclear cells (PBMCs), taken before the second cycle of nivolumab. These receptor sequences come from a human donor with classical Hodgkin lymphoma.

This chain uses TRBV9 with TRBJ2-1; 10 bases are shared with TRBD2. Germline V gene sequence: CDR1 SGDLS, CDR2 YYNGEE. The CDR3 extends over 17 amino acids. With 0 bases clipped from V and 1 base from J, the junction kept 4 bases outside the gene matches. The CDR3 nucleotides read TGTGCCAGCAGCGTAGGGGTAGCGGGAGGATCCTACAATGAGCAGTTCTTC. This codes for CASSVGVAGGSYNEQFF.

This clone was detected once. The chain carries TRBV19 and TRBJ1-5, with 10 bases identical to TRBD1. V shed 5 bases and J 2 bases; nucleotides not matched to a gene: 9. The CDR3 runs to 17 residues. Per the germline V gene, CDR1 is LNHDA and CDR2 is SQIVND (reference sequence). The DNA of the CDR3 is TGTGCCAGTAGTCCCATGGGGACAGGGGTGGGCAATCAGCCCCAGCATTTT. Amino acids: CASSPMGTGVGNQPQHF.

The CDR3 DNA is TGCAGCGTTGATAGGACAGGAGACTCCTACGAGCAGTACTTC. Protein: CSVDRTGDSYEQYF. V and J are TRBV29-1 and TRBJ2-7, with 7 bases lining up with TRBD1. Germline V gives CDR1 SQVTM, CDR2 ANQGSEA. V lost 3 bases, J lost 0 bases, and 5 bases stayed unmatched. CDR3 length: 14 residues.

V gene TRBV29-1 combines with J gene TRBJ1-1, with D tentatively TRBD1 (6 bases). V was clipped by 4 bases and J by 2 bases, with 11 bases between them. The CDR3 runs to 13 residues. Per germline, CDR1 SQVTM and CDR2 ANQGSEA. The CDR3 sequence is CSVGGAGNTEAFF. DNA for the CDR3: TGCAGCGTTGGGGGGGCCGGTAACACTGAAGCTTTCTTT.

This clone occurred a few times. This chain uses TRBV27 with TRBJ1-3; D is uncertain. Germline lookup yields CDR1 MNHEY and CDR2 SMNVEV (reference sequence). The CDR3 extends over 14 amino acids. V was shortened by 2 bases and J by 2 bases, with 7 bases between the two germline ends. In nucleotides, the CDR3 is TGTGCCAGCAGTTTAACAGAGACTGGAAACACCATATATTTT. Its translation: CASSLTETGNTIYF.

The chain combines TRBV7-9 with TRBJ2-5; D unresolved. Germline V gene sequence: CDR1 SEHNR, CDR2 FQNEAQ (reference sequence). This CDR3 spans 14 amino acids. Trimming removed 0 bases from V and 3 bases from J, with 8 bases in between. The CDR3 bases are TGTGCCAGCAGCTTAGCACAGCAAGAAGAGACCCAGTACTTC. Its translation: CASSLAQQEETQYF. Full variable domain (rest looked up from reference TRBV7-9 and TRBJ2-5): DTGVSQNPRHKITKRGQNVTFRCDPISEHNRLYWYRQTLGQGPEFLTYFQNEAQLEKSRLLSDRFSAERPKGSFSTLEIQRTEQGDSAMYLCASSLAQQEETQYFGPGTRLLVL.

The chain is built from TRBV5-4 and TRBJ2-1; 7 positions match TRBD1. The CDR3 has 17 amino acids. Germline V gene data show CDR1 as SGHNT and CDR2 as YYREEE (reference sequence). Trimming took 0 bases from V and 7 from J; bases not matched to a gene: 13. The CDR3, as DNA: TGTGCCAGCAGCTTGGGACAGGGAGAATGGAATGGGAATGAGCAGTTCTTC. Protein sequence: CASSLGQGEWNGNEQFF.

The genes are TRBV6-6 and TRBJ2-3; 10 bases are a match to TRBD2. This CDR3 spans 15 amino acids. With V trimmed by 6 bases and J by 8 bases, 11 bases remained unmatched. The germline V gene has CDR1 MNHNY and CDR2 SVGAGI (reference sequence). The CDR3 sequence is CASSRAGGIYGTQYF. CDR3 sequence (DNA): TGTGCCAGCAGCCGAGCGGGGGGGATTTATGGTACGCAGTATTTT.

The rearrangement links TRBV28 to TRBJ1-2; D is ambiguous. Germline CDR1 and CDR2: MDHEN and SYDVKM. The V end was cut by 2 bases, the J end by 4 bases, with 14 bases between. The CDR3 has 15 residues. CDR3 DNA: TGTGCCAGCAGTTTAGGGTTCGGCGGCGTCTATGGCTACACCTTC. This sequence encodes CASSLGFGGVYGYTF.

This clone was seen only a few times. J is TRBJ1-4 and V is TRBV7-9; 8 bases fit TRBD1. V trimming: 6 bases; J trimming: 0 bases; junction bases outside the gene matches: 6. The CDR3 runs to 16 residues. From germline, CDR1 is SEHNR and CDR2 FQNEAQ (reference sequence). The CDR3 region is CASRWGQETTNEKLFF. The CDR3 coding sequence is TGTGCCAGCAGATGGGGACAGGAGACAACTAATGAAAAACTGTTTTTT. Full variable domain (rest looked up from reference TRBV7-9 and TRBJ1-4): DTGVSQNPRHKITKRGQNVTFRCDPISEHNRLYWYRQTLGQGPEFLTYFQNEAQLEKSRLLSDRFSAERPKGSFSTLEIQRTEQGDSAMYLCASRWGQETTNEKLFFGSGTQLSVL.

V is TRBV2 and J is TRBJ2-7, with unresolved D. CDR1 and CDR2 from the germline V gene are SNHLY and FYNNEI. Trimming left V 8 bases short and J 3 bases short, with 11 bases between. This CDR3 is built from 12 residues. The CDR3 loop is CASCDSYYEQYF. The CDR3 region has the DNA TGTGCCAGCTGCGACTCTTACTACGAGCAGTACTTC.

This chain connects TRBV7-8 to TRBJ2-3; no firm D call. The germline V gene encodes CDR1 SGHVS and CDR2 FQNEAQ. This CDR3 has 11 amino acids. The germline V and J ends were trimmed by 7 bases and 4 bases, with 6 bases remaining between them. The CDR3 DNA is TGTGCCAGCACCCCCTCAGATACGCAGTATTTT. Protein sequence: CASTPSDTQYF.

As to this clone: In the same sample, other DNA sequences code for this CDR3. V is TRBV6-6 and J is TRBJ1-1; D is undetermined. The CDR3 covers 16 residues. Germline loops: CDR1 MNHNY, CDR2 SVGAGI (reference sequence). V was cut by 0 bases and J by 1 base, with 12 bases left in between. The CDR3 DNA sequence: TGTGCCAGCAGTTACTCGAAGGGTGGAGGGAACACTGAAGCTTTCTTT. Translated: CASSYSKGGGNTEAFF.